Detailed here is one T cell receptor (beta chain). Per the study methods: How many nucleated cells were present was estimated from reference gene primer amplification. This table comes from immunoSEQ multiplex PCR, and its TCRdb copy is limited to in-frame clones, with some not included. V and J calls plus clone size are reproduced from that table; the DNA served to infer D and trimming. The sample records 160,000 or so clones, around 90% being singletons. This sample is drawn from a study of blood T cell repertoires in COVID-19. Study-level background: Some COVID-19 samples were acute and others convalescent; all came from the United States, Italy and Spain. Sample material is recorded as cDNA or gDNA derived from T cells, B-cell-depleted T cells, or PBMCs.

V lost 4 bases and J 4 bases, leaving 11 bases between the germline ends. Germline values: CDR1 SGHRS, CDR2 YFSETQ. The length of the CDR3 is 13 residues. This chain links TRBV5-1 with TRBJ1-2, with a tentative D call TRBD1 (5 bases). The source is a man in his fifties or sixties with active or convalescent COVID-19. Sequenced: peripheral blood. Here the CDR3 reads CASSRGHIYGYTF. CDR3 nucleotide sequence: TGCGCCAGCAGCCGAGGACACATCTATGGCTACACCTTC.